The 27 T cell receptor beta chains below were found in one sample sequenced in a study of blood T cell repertoires in COVID-19 (dated by TCRdb to 2020 to 2021). The library was generated by the immunoSEQ multiplex PCR assay. TCRdb mirrors the immuneACCESS table, restricted to in-frame sequences. Some clones are absent from its copies; in checked studies, under half trace to an unresolved V gene, and the reason for the others is unknown. The sample table holds about 100,000 clones, of which 70% to 90% were seen once. The ten largest clones add up to roughly 11% of the sample. The sample consisted of peripheral blood. The origin of the receptors is a woman aged 30 to 39 with acute or convalescent COVID-19.

The chain joins TRBV12-3 or TRBV12-4 to TRBJ1-2; 7 bases fit TRBD1. The CDR3 runs 13 residues. J lost 4 bases, V lost 3 bases, and 2 bases had no gene match. The CDR3 region has the DNA TGTGCCAGCAGTTTTGGGGACAGCTATGGCTACACCTTC. This translates into CASSFGDSYGYTF.

This clone was picked up one time. V and J are TRBV7-3 and TRBJ2-3; D is unresolved. The CDR3 has 13 residues. Trimming took 2 bases from V and 0 from J, leaving 3 bases between them. Germline-derived CDR1 and CDR2 are SGHTA and FQGTGA. The CDR3 protein is CASSLSSTDTQYF. CDR3 nucleotides: TGTGCCAGCAGCTTATCAAGCACAGATACGCAGTATTTT. Variable domain in full (rest from reference TRBV7-3 and TRBJ2-3): GAGVSQTPSNKVTEKGKYVELRCDPISGHTALYWYRQSLGQGPEFLIYFQGTGAADDSGLPNDRFFAVRPEGSVSTLKIQRTERGDSAVYLCASSLSSTDTQYFGPGTRLTVL.

This clone appeared once. The chain employs TRBV29-1 and TRBJ2-2; 7 bases agree with TRBD1. V trimming: 7 bases; J trimming: 3 bases; junction bases outside the gene matches: 8. This CDR3 region has 14 residues. CDR1 is SQVTM, CDR2 ANQGSEA, per germline. The CDR3 region has the DNA TGCAGCGCACAGGGGCCCCTAGACACCGGGGAGCTGTTTTTT. Protein sequence: CSAQGPLDTGELFF.

V and J are TRBV6-6 and TRBJ1-2, with 10 bases matching TRBD1. After removal of 6 bases from V and 2 bases from J, the junction contained 6 bases not matched to a gene. CDR3 length: 15 residues. Germline lookup yields CDR1 MNHNY and CDR2 SVGAGI (reference sequence). The CDR3 sequence is CASRRGTGENYGYTF. CDR3 sequence (DNA): TGTGCCAGCAGGCGGGGGACAGGGGAGAACTATGGCTACACCTTC.

In this sample, this clone turned up a few times. V gene TRBV2 combines with J gene TRBJ2-6; possibly TRBD1 for D (6 bases). Germline V gives CDR1 SNHLY, CDR2 FYNNEI. V was clipped by 3 bases and J by 0 bases, with 12 bases between them. The CDR3 length is 17 residues. Here the CDR3 DNA reads TGTGCCAGCAGTGATGGGGGCCTTCTCTCTGGGGCCAACGTCCTGACTTTC. Translated: CASSDGGLLSGANVLTF.

The chain couples TRBV30 to TRBJ1-5, with 7 bases aligning to TRBD1. The CDR3 has 16 amino acids. Unmatched junction bases numbered 14, after V lost 4 bases and J lost 5 bases. Germline values: CDR1 GTSNPN, CDR2 SVGIG (reference sequence). The CDR3: CAWIRGDRAEYQPQHF. CDR3 coding DNA: TGTGCCTGGATTAGGGGCGACAGGGCCGAGTATCAGCCCCAGCATTTT.

CDR3 sequence reads: CASNRGASPLHF. CDR3 nucleotide sequence: TGTGCCAGCAACCGGGGAGCCTCACCCCTCCACTTT. The genes are TRBV2 and TRBJ1-6; D remains unclear. The CDR3 runs to 12 residues. Germline-derived CDR1 and CDR2 are SNHLY and FYNNEI. Trimming cost V 7 bases and J 10 bases, with 11 bases left between them.

The chain joins TRBV12-3 or TRBV12-4 to TRBJ2-7; D unresolved. This CDR3 is 11 amino acids long. V was pared by 4 bases and J by 6 bases, with 7 bases between. CDR3 in DNA: TGTGCCAGCAGTTACTCGGGCGAGCAGTACTTC. Translated: CASSYSGEQYF.

The chain is built from TRBV7-9 and TRBJ1-4; the D gene is possibly TRBD1 (5 bases). Germline V CDR1 and CDR2: SEHNR, FQNEAQ (reference sequence). Deletions cut 2 bases from V and 8 bases from J, with 12 bases between. CDR3 size: 14 residues. The CDR3 is CASSLIGGTEKLFF. The CDR3 nucleotides read TGTGCCAGCAGCTTAATCGGGGGGACGGAAAAACTGTTTTTT. Filled out from reference TRBV7-9 and TRBJ1-4, the complete variable domain reads DTGVSQNPRHKITKRGQNVTFRCDPISEHNRLYWYRQTLGQGPEFLTYFQNEAQLEKSRLLSDRFSAERPKGSFSTLEIQRTEQGDSAMYLCASSLIGGTEKLFFGSGTQLSVL.

J is TRBJ1-1 and V is TRBV5-5, with D possibly TRBD1 on 5 matching bases. The CDR3 length is 15 residues. Germline-derived CDR1 and CDR2 are SGHKS and YYEKEE (reference sequence). V lost 1 base to trimming and J lost 0 bases, with 10 bases between them. Here the CDR3 reads CASSLFQGMNTEAFF. The CDR3 DNA is TGTGCCAGCAGCTTGTTCCAGGGCATGAACACTGAAGCTTTCTTT.

This clone was seen just once. The V gene is TRBV5-1, the J gene TRBJ2-7; TRBD2 matches 10 bases. The CDR3 runs 16 residues. CDR1 SGHRS and CDR2 YFSETQ come from the germline V gene. The V segment lost 4 bases and the J segment 2 bases; nucleotides outside the gene matches: 9. CDR3 region: CASSSLSGGAPYEQYF. DNA of the CDR3: TGCGCCAGCAGCAGTTTAAGCGGGGGGGCCCCCTACGAGCAGTACTTC.

With regard to this clone: This same CDR3 is encoded by further DNA sequences in the sample. This rearrangement joins TRBV5-4 to TRBJ2-2; D is undetermined. The germline V gene has CDR1 SGHNT and CDR2 YYREEE (reference sequence). Trimming left V 0 bases short and J 4 bases short, with 4 bases between. The CDR3 runs 13 residues. CDR3 sequence (DNA): TGTGCCAGCAGCTTGGTCGGCACCGGGGAGCTGTTTTTT. Its translation is CASSLVGTGELFF. The variable domain in full, with the rest retrieved from reference TRBV5-4 and TRBJ2-2, is ETGVTQSPTHLIKTRGQQVTLRCSSQSGHNTVSWYQQALGQGPQFIFQYYREEENGRGNFPPRFSGLQFPNYSSELNVNALELDDSALYLCASSLVGTGELFFGEGSRLTVL.

V is TRBV29-1 and J is TRBJ1-2; no clear D. V was trimmed by 4 bases and J by 4 bases, leaving 10 bases between them. CDR3 length: 12 residues. Germline V lookup: CDR1 SQVTM, CDR2 ANQGSEA. CDR3 protein: CSVGEQLYGYTF. In DNA, the CDR3 is TGCAGCGTTGGGGAGCAACTCTATGGCTACACCTTC.

V usage is TRBV5-1 and J usage is TRBJ2-7; 7 positions match TRBD1. The ends lost 4 bases at V and 7 bases at J; junction bases unmatched: 8. CDR1 and CDR2 from the germline V gene are SGHRS and YFSETQ. The CDR3 consists of 13 residues. The CDR3 sequence: CASSVTGVEEQYF. CDR3 bases: TGCGCCAGCAGCGTTACAGGGGTGGAGGAGCAGTACTTC.

V gene TRBV28 combines with J gene TRBJ1-2, with TRBD1 as a possible D gene (5 bases). V lost 3 bases and J lost 6, with 14 bases in between. The germline gives CDR1 MDHEN, CDR2 SYDVKM. The CDR3 is 14 residues long. CDR3 nucleotide sequence: TGTGCCAGCAGTTTGTGGGGCTCTTCTGATGGCTACACCTTC. Amino acid sequence: CASSLWGSSDGYTF.

The chain couples TRBV19 to TRBJ2-7, with a possible D match to TRBD1 (7 bases). Germline assignment: CDR1 LNHDA and CDR2 SQIVND (reference sequence). The CDR3 has 14 residues. V dropped 6 bases and J dropped 4 bases, with 16 bases sitting between them. The CDR3 loop is CASRPSGGSYEQYF. CDR3 DNA: TGTGCCAGTAGGCCATCAGGGGGGAGTTACGAGCAGTACTTC.

The V gene is TRBV6-5, the J gene TRBJ2-7, with 7 bases matching TRBD1. The V segment lost 2 bases and the J segment 4 bases; nucleotides outside the gene matches: 5. The germline CDR1 and CDR2 sequences are MNHEY and SVGAGI. CDR3 length equals 14 residues. CDR3 in DNA: TGTGCCAGCAGTTACGAGGGGGCGTTTTACGAGCAGTACTTC. Protein sequence: CASSYEGAFYEQYF.

The chain couples TRBV6-5 to TRBJ1-2; 9 nucleotides match TRBD1. The CDR3 is made up of 14 amino acids. V trimming: 6 bases; J trimming: 7 bases; junction bases outside the gene matches: 9. CDR1 is MNHEY and CDR2 is SVGAGI in the germline V gene. DNA of the CDR3: TGTGCCAGCAGGTCACAACAGGGGGCACTTGGCTACACCTTC. This gives the protein CASRSQQGALGYTF.

The chain joins TRBV6-5 to TRBJ1-6; D might be TRBD1 (6 bases). CDR1 and CDR2 from the germline V gene are MNHEY and SVGAGI. The CDR3 sequence is 16 residues long. V shed 2 bases and J shed 10 bases, with 18 bases lying between them. The CDR3 protein is CASSYRGRGAESPLHF. CDR3 in DNA: TGTGCCAGCAGTTACAGGGGCAGGGGAGCGGAGTCACCCCTCCACTTT.

The chain uses TRBV5-1 and TRBJ1-4; unclear D gene. This CDR3 has 13 residues. Trimming took off 0 bases at V and 12 bases at J, with 12 bases between the two ends. CDR1 is SGHRS, CDR2 YFSETQ, per germline. The CDR3 is CASSLVTSAQLFF. Here the CDR3 DNA reads TGCGCCAGCAGCTTGGTGACTAGTGCTCAACTGTTTTTT.

The genes are TRBV12-3 or TRBV12-4 and TRBJ1-4; D call uncertain. V dropped 6 bases and J dropped 8 bases, with 10 bases sitting between them. The CDR3 is 12 amino acids. CDR3 loop: CASSLGGEKLFF. The CDR3 nucleotides are TGTGCCAGCAGCTTGGGAGGAGAAAAACTGTTTTTT.

This clone showed up just a few times. This chain joins TRBV20-1 and TRBJ2-4, with D unclear. Germline V gives CDR1 DFQATT, CDR2 SNEGSKA (reference sequence). Trimming took off 3 bases at V and 3 bases at J, with 12 bases between the two ends. This CDR3 spans 14 amino acids. In DNA, the CDR3 is TGCAGTGCTAGTGGGCCGGGTGGCAAAAACATTCAGTACTTC. Its protein is CSASGPGGKNIQYF.

The chain carries TRBV13 and TRBJ1-1; 7 nucleotides line up with TRBD1. CDR1 and CDR2 from the germline V gene are PRHDT and FYEKMQ (reference sequence). The CDR3 is 14 amino acids. J was trimmed by 1 base and V by 5 bases; bases with no gene match: 4. The CDR3 coding sequence is TGTGCCAGCAGCGAAGGGGGCTCGAACACTGAAGCTTTCTTT. Residues: CASSEGGSNTEAFF.

Worth noting for this clone: The junction shows a germline mismatch at one end, possibly a read error. CDR3 residues: CASRGSGGHF. The CDR3 bases are TGTGCCAGCAGAGGGAGCGGGGGCCATTTT. The rearrangement joins TRBV28 to TRBJ2-3, with TRBD2 matching over 8 bases. The germline CDR1 and CDR2 sequences are MDHEN and SYDVKM. This CDR3 comprises 10 residues.

The genes are TRBV2 and TRBJ2-2, with 8 nucleotides matching TRBD1. Germline V gives CDR1 SNHLY, CDR2 FYNNEI. The CDR3 runs to 13 residues. V dropped 6 bases and J dropped 6; count of bases not matched to a gene: 3. This CDR3 reads CASRNRGAGELFF. CDR3 coding DNA: TGTGCCAGCAGAAACAGGGGGGCCGGGGAGCTGTTTTTT.

The chain combines TRBV7-9 with TRBJ1-2; 9 bases are a match to TRBD1. V trimming: 5 bases; J trimming: 6 bases; junction bases outside the gene matches: 10. There are 15 residues in the CDR3. CDR1 SEHNR and CDR2 FQNEAQ come from the germline V gene (reference sequence). The DNA for the CDR3 is TGTGCCAGCAGCATCGCCGGGACAGGGTTGGATGGCTACACCTTC. Translated, it gives CASSIAGTGLDGYTF.

This clone was detected only a few times. This rearrangement joins TRBV29-1 to TRBJ1-4; D may be TRBD1 (6 bases). The V and J ends lost 5 bases and 14 bases respectively, with 15 bases between them. Germline V CDR1 and CDR2: SQVTM, ANQGSEA. The CDR3 has 11 residues. The CDR3: CSVFLGDTLFF. In DNA form, the CDR3 reads TGCAGCGTTTTCTTAGGGGACACGCTGTTTTTT.